These 17 T cell receptor beta chains share one sample of origin, sequenced in a study of T cell repertoires in cytomegalovirus infection. No cognate antigen is known for these TCRs. Each CDR3 protein gets one entry after TCRdb re-called the reads with MiXCR. Here the sample spans 650,000 to 900,000 distinct CDR3 sequences, around a third being singletons. Material: cultured CD8+ T cells from PBMCs, obtained from culture after CMV antigen stimulation. The receptor source for this set is a human donor in good health (CMV status not recorded). Some clones in this sample may be carry-over from other donors' samples.

Only a few counts were recorded for this clonotype. This chain uses TRBV19 with TRBJ1-4; 7 positions agree with TRBD1. With 0 bases clipped from V and 0 bases from J, the junction kept 10 bases outside the gene matches. CDR3 size: 19 residues. Germline assignment: CDR1 LNHDA and CDR2 SQIVND (reference sequence). The CDR3: CASSIDVDDRDATNEKLFF. CDR3 nucleotide sequence: TGTGCCAGTAGTATAGATGTGGACGACAGGGACGCAACTAATGAAAAACTGTTTTTT.

This clonotype was counted a single time. The J gene is TRBJ2-2, the V gene TRBV4-3, with TRBD1 matching over 9 bases. Per germline, CDR1 LGHNA and CDR2 YSLEER. The CDR3 covers 19 residues. Unmatched junction bases numbered 16, after V lost 3 bases and J lost 5 bases. The CDR3 DNA follows: TGCGCCAGCAGCCAGGGGGGACAGGGAAGGGATTGGGCAACCGGGGAGCTGTTTTTT. It specifies CASSQGGQGRDWATGELFF.

The chain joins TRBV20-1 to TRBJ1-2, with D possibly being TRBD1 (6 bases). V was pared by 1 base and J by 1 base, with 10 bases between. This CDR3 comprises 14 residues. From germline, CDR1 is DFQATT and CDR2 SNEGSKA (reference sequence). Here the CDR3 reads CSARGRGVNYGYTF. DNA of the CDR3: TGCAGTGCTAGAGGGAGGGGGGTTAACTATGGCTACACCTTC.

The chain has TRBV29-1 and TRBJ1-2, with TRBD1 identical over 11 bases. The ends lost 0 bases at V and 5 bases at J; junction bases unmatched: 8. The CDR3 spans 16 residues. Germline CDR1 SQVTM, CDR2 ANQGSEA. In DNA form, the CDR3 reads TGCAGCGTTGAAGACCCCGGACAGGGGGCAGATTATGGCTACACCTTC. It is translated as CSVEDPGQGADYGYTF.

This clonotype was found a few times. V and J are TRBV6-6 and TRBJ2-4; 7 nucleotides line up with TRBD1. Germline V gene data show CDR1 as MNHNY and CDR2 as SVGAGI (reference sequence). This CDR3 spans 12 amino acids. The ends lost 9 bases at V and 3 bases at J; junction bases unmatched: 2. CDR3 protein: CASWDSKNIQYF. For the CDR3, the DNA is TGTGCCAGTTGGGACAGCAAAAACATTCAGTACTTC.

The genes are TRBV4-2 and TRBJ1-5; 7 bases match TRBD1. Trimming removed 3 bases from V and 0 bases from J; junction bases left unmatched: 11. Germline loops: CDR1 LGHNA, CDR2 YNFKEQ. The CDR3 length is 18 residues. The CDR3 nucleotides read TGTGCCAGCAGCCAGTGGCCGGGACAGACGGATAGCAATCAGCCCCAGCATTTT. It is translated as CASSQWPGQTDSNQPQHF.

This clonotype was picked up a small number of times. V gene TRBV4-1 combines with J gene TRBJ2-3, with 9 bases matching TRBD2. This CDR3 spans 15 amino acids. Germline CDR1 and CDR2: MGHRA and YSYEKL. The ends lost 3 bases at V and 3 bases at J; junction bases unmatched: 4. DNA for the CDR3: TGCGCCAGCAGCCAGGCGGGGGGGGGGACAGATACGCAGTATTTT. This codes for CASSQAGGGTDTQYF.

This clonotype was seen many times. V gene TRBV7-9 combines with J gene TRBJ2-7; 8 bases agree with TRBD1. Per the germline V gene, CDR1 is SEHNR and CDR2 is FQNEAQ (reference sequence). The V segment lost 8 bases and the J segment 6 bases; nucleotides outside the gene matches: 12. The length of the CDR3 is 14 residues. The CDR3 here is CASLTGQGGPEQYF. The CDR3 coding sequence is TGTGCCAGCCTTACCGGACAGGGAGGCCCCGAGCAGTACTTC.

This clonotype was found many times. This chain uses TRBV7-6 with TRBJ1-4; D is unresolved. Germline CDR1 reads SGHVS; CDR2 reads FNYEAQ. Trimming stripped 5 bases from V and 5 bases from J, with 3 bases between. This CDR3 region has 11 residues. The CDR3 loop is CASSRNEKLFF. Written as DNA, the CDR3 is TGTGCCAGCAGCCGCAATGAAAAACTGTTTTTT.

In nucleotides, the CDR3 is TGTGCCAGCAGCCGCTGGGATGCTGGAAACACCATATATTTT. It is translated as CASSRWDAGNTIYF. The J gene is TRBJ1-3, the V gene TRBV11-2; D not resolved. This CDR3 has 14 residues. Germline V lookup: CDR1 SGHAT, CDR2 FQNNGV. Trimming left V 5 bases short and J 2 bases short, with 10 bases between.

This clonotype was counted between two and nine times. This chain uses TRBV7-9 with TRBJ1-2, with 7 bases aligning to TRBD1. CDR3 length equals 15 residues. Germline-derived CDR1 and CDR2 are SEHNR and FQNEAQ (reference sequence). The junction had 7 bases not matched to a gene; V was cut back by 5 bases and J by 1 base. For the CDR3, the DNA is TGTGCCAGCAGCAAAGGGACAGACTTTAACTATGGCTACACCTTC. This gives the protein CASSKGTDFNYGYTF.

This clonotype appeared a single time. A junction boundary mismatches the germline segment, possibly from a read error. This sequence joins TRBV19 and TRBJ2-1; the match to TRBD2 covers 8 bases. There are 15 residues in the CDR3. The germline CDR1 and CDR2 sequences are LNHDA and SQIVND (reference sequence). The CDR3 reads CASRIAGTSYNEQFF. Written as DNA, the CDR3 is TGTGCCAGTAGGATAGCGGGGACTTCCTACAATGAGCAGTTCTTC.

The V and J genes are TRBV7-4 and TRBJ2-1; 8 nucleotides align to TRBD2. This CDR3 region has 15 residues. V was pared by 1 base and J by 6 bases, with 5 bases of the junction left unmatched. CDR1 is SGHVT and CDR2 is SQSDAQ in the germline V gene. The DNA of the CDR3 is TGTGCCAGCAGCTTAGGTAGCGGGGAATTCAATGAGCAGTTCTTC. The encoded protein is CASSLGSGEFNEQFF.

In this sample, this clonotype turned up many times. This sequence joins TRBV7-9 and TRBJ1-1; weak D call: TRBD1 (5 bases). CDR1 is SEHNR and CDR2 is FQNEAQ in the germline V gene (reference sequence). Trimming took 5 bases from V and 0 from J, leaving 13 bases between them. This CDR3 is 15 amino acids long. CDR3 residues: CASSGNRQLNTEAFF. In nucleotides, the CDR3 is TGTGCCAGCAGCGGGAACAGGCAGTTGAACACTGAAGCTTTCTTT.

The J gene is TRBJ1-1, the V gene TRBV28; D remains unclear. CDR1 is MDHEN, CDR2 SYDVKM, per germline. The CDR3 loop spans 14 amino acids. Between the trimmed V and J ends, which lost 6 bases and 0 bases, there was a span of 11 bases. The CDR3 spells CASREQSMNTEAFF. In DNA, the CDR3 is TGTGCCAGCAGAGAACAGAGCATGAACACTGAAGCTTTCTTT.

Many counts were recorded for this clonotype. The V gene is TRBV6-1, the J gene TRBJ1-6; 9 nucleotides align to TRBD1. CDR3 length: 19 amino acids. J gave up 2 bases and V 4 bases, and 12 bases lay outside the gene matches. The germline CDR1 and CDR2 sequences are MNHNS and SASEGT. CDR3 sequence reads: CASSAPGQGIRAYNSPLHF. The CDR3, as DNA: TGTGCCAGCAGTGCACCCGGACAGGGGATCCGGGCCTATAATTCACCCCTCCACTTT.

The chain couples TRBV5-5 to TRBJ1-2, with D unresolved. V was trimmed by 2 bases and J by 6 bases, leaving 11 bases between them. From germline, CDR1 is SGHKS and CDR2 YYEKEE (reference sequence). CDR3 length: 13 residues. The CDR3 loop is CASSLQLIDGYTF. In DNA form, the CDR3 reads TGTGCCAGCAGCTTACAACTCATTGATGGCTACACCTTC.